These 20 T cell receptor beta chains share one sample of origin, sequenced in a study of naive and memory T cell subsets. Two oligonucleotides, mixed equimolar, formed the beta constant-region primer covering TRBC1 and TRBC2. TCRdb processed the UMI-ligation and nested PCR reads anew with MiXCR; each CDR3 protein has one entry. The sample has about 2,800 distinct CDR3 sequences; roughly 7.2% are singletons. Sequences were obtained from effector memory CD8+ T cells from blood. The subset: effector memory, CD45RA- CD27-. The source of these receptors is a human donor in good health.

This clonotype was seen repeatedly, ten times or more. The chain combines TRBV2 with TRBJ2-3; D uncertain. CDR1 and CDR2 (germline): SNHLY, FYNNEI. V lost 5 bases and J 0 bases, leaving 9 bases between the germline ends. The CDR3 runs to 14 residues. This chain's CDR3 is CASSPFPSTDTQYF. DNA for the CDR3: TGTGCCAGCAGTCCTTTCCCTAGCACAGATACGCAGTATTTT.

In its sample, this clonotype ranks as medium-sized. For the CDR3, the DNA is TGTGCCAGCAGCTCAGGACAGTTAAGCGCCGGGGAGCTGTTTTTT. This translates into CASSSGQLSAGELFF. The chain combines TRBV9 with TRBJ2-2; D is perhaps TRBD1 (6 bases). Looked up from germline, CDR1 is SGDLS and CDR2 is YYNGEE. The CDR3 totals 15 residues. Deletions cut 4 bases from V and 6 bases from J, with 16 bases between.

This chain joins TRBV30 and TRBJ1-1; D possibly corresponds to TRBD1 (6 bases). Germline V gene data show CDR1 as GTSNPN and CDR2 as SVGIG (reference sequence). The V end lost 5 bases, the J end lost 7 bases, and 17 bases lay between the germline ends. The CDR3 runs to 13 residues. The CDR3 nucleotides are TGTGCCTGGTCCCTGGGGGGGGCGGATGAAGCTTTCTTT. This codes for CAWSLGGADEAFF.

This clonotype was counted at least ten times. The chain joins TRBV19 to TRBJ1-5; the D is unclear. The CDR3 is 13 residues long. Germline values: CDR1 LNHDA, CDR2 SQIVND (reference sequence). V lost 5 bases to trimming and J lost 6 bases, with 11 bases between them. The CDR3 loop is CASSSGIRQPQHF. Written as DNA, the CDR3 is TGTGCCAGTAGTTCCGGGATCCGTCAGCCCCAGCATTTT. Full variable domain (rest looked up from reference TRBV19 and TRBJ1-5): DGGITQSPKYLFRKEGQNVTLSCEQNLNHDAMYWYRQDPGQGLRLIYYSQIVNDFQKGDIAEGYSVSREKKESFPLTVTSAQKNPTAFYLCASSSGIRQPQHFGDGTRLSIL.

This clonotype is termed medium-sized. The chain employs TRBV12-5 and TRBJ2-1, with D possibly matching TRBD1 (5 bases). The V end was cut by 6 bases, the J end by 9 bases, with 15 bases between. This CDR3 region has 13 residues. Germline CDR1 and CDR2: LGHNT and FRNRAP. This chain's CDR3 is CASGLDTLREQFF. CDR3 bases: TGTGCTAGTGGCCTGGACACCCTCCGTGAGCAGTTCTTC.

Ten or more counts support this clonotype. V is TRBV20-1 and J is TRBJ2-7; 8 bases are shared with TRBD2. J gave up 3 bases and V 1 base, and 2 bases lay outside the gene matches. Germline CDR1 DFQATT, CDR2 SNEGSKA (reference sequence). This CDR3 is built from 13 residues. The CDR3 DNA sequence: TGCAGTGCTAGAGGGGGACTAGACTACGAGCAGTACTTC. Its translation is CSARGGLDYEQYF.

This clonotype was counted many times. As DNA, the CDR3 is TGTGCCAGCAGCTTGACCTCCACGTGGGGGTTCTACGAGCAGTACTTC. The encoded protein is CASSLTSTWGFYEQYF. The rearrangement uses TRBV5-6 and TRBJ2-7, with D perhaps TRBD1 or TRBD2 (5 bases each). The V gene's germline CDR1 is SGHDT and CDR2 YYEEEE. The V gene lost 1 base and the J gene lost 3 bases, with 17 bases spanning the gap. The CDR3 is 16 amino acids. The complete variable domain, with remaining parts taken from reference TRBV5-6 and TRBJ2-7, reads DAGVTQSPTHLIKTRGQQVTLRCSPKSGHDTVSWYQQALGQGPQFIFQYYEEEERQRGNFPDRFSGHQFPNYSSELNVNALLLGDSALYLCASSLTSTWGFYEQYFGPGTRLTVT.

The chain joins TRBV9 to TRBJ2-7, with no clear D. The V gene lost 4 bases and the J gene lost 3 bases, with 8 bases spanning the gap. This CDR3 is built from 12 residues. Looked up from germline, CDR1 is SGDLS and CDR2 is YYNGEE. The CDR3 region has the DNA TGTGCCAGCAGCAACGACGGCTACGAGCAGTACTTC. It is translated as CASSNDGYEQYF.

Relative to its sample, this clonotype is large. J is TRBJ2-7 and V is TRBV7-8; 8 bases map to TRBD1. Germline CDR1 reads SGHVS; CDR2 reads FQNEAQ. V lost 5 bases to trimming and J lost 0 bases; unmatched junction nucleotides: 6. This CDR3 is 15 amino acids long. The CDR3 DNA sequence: TGTGCCAGCAGCGCGAGACAGGGGCCCTCCTACGAGCAGTACTTC. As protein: CASSARQGPSYEQYF.

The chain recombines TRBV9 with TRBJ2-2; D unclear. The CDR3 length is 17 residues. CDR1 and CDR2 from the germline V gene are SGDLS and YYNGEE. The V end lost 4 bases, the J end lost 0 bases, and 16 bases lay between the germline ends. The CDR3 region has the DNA TGTGCCAGCAGCCGTCCCTCTCGAGGAACGAACACCGGGGAGCTGTTTTTT. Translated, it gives CASSRPSRGTNTGELFF. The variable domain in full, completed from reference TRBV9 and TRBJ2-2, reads DSGVTQTPKHLITATGQRVTLRCSPRSGDLSVYWYQQSLDQGLQFLIQYYNGEERAKGNILERFSAQQFPDLHSELNLSSLELGDSALYFCASSRPSRGTNTGELFFGEGSRLTVL.

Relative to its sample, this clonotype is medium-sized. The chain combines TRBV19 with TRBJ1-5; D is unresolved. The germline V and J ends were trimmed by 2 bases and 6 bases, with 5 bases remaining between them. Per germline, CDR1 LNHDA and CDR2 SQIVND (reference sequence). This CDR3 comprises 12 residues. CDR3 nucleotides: TGTGCCAGTAGTATATACCTTCAGCCCCAGCATTTT. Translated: CASSIYLQPQHF.

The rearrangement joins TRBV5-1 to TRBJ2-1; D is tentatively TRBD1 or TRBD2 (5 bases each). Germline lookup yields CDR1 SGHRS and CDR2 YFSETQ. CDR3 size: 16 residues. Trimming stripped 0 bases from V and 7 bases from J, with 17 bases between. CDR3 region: CASSLEAGAEGNEQFF. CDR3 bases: TGCGCCAGCAGCTTGGAGGCCGGGGCGGAAGGGAATGAGCAGTTCTTC.

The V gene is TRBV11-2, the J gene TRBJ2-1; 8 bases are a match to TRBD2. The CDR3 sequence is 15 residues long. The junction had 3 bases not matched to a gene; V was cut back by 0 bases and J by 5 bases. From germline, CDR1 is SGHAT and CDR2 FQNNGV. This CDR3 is CASSLDWGLDNEQFF. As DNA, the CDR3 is TGTGCCAGCAGCTTAGATTGGGGACTAGACAATGAGCAGTTCTTC.

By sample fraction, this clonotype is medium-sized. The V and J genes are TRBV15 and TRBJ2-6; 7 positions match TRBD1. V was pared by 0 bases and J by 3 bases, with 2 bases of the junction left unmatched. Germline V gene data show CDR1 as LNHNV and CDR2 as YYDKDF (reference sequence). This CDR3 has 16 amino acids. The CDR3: CATSRETGDGANVLTF. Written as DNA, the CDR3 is TGTGCCACCAGCAGAGAAACAGGGGATGGGGCCAACGTCCTGACTTTC.

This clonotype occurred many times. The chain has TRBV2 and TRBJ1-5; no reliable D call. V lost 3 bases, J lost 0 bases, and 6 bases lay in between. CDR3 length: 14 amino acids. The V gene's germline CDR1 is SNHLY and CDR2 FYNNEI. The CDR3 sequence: CASSEAYSNQPQHF. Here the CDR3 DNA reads TGTGCCAGCAGTGAGGCTTATAGCAATCAGCCCCAGCATTTT.

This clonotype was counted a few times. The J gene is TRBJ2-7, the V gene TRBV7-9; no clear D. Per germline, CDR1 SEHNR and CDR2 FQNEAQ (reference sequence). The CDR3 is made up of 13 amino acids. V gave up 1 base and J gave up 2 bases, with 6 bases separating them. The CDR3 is CASSLVGPYEQYF. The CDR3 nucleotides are TGTGCCAGCAGCTTAGTTGGGCCCTACGAGCAGTACTTC.

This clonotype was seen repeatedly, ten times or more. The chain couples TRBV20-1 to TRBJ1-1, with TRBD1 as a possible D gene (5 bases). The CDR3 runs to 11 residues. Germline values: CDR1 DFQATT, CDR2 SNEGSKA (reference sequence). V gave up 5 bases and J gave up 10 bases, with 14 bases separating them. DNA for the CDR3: TGCAGTGCTTCCGGGACTTCCCCAGCTTTCTTT. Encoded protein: CSASGTSPAFF.

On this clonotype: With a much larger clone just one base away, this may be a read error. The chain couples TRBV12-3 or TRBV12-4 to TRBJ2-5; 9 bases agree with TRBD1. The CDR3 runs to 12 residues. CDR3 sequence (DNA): TGTGCCAGCAGTTTGGGGACAGGGTTTTTATGCTTC. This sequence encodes CASSLGTGFLCF.

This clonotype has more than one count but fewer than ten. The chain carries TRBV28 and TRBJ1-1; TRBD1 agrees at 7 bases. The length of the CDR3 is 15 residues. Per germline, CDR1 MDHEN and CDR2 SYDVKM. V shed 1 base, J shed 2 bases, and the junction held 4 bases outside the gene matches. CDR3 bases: TGTGCCAGCAGTTTATCTACAGGGGCAAACACTGAAGCTTTCTTT. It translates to CASSLSTGANTEAFF.

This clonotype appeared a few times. DNA for the CDR3: TGTGCCAGCAGTATTGGACAGGGTCCCGGGGAGCTGTTTTTT. Its protein is CASSIGQGPGELFF. This chain connects TRBV25-1 to TRBJ2-2; TRBD1 matches 8 bases. Germline V lookup: CDR1 MGHDK, CDR2 SYGVNS. Trimming took 5 bases from V and 6 from J; bases not matched to a gene: 5. CDR3 length equals 14 residues.